The next 8 T cell receptor beta chains were all read from a single sample in a study of shared clonotypes between healthy human individuals. TCRdb's copy holds only in-frame clones and misses some; the assay was immunoSEQ multiplex PCR. The table lists roughly 2,500,000 clones, approximately 93% of them singletons. Sequencing used naive CD4+ T cells from PBMCs. Subset given: CD45RA+ positively selected. These receptors all stem from a man in his late teens or twenties in good health. Some clones in this sample may be carry-over from other donors' samples.

The chain carries TRBV28 and TRBJ1-2; 9 nucleotides agree with TRBD1. V gave up 5 bases and J gave up 7 bases; unmatched junction bases: 14. In germline, CDR1 is MDHEN, CDR2 SYDVKM. There are 16 residues in the CDR3. CDR3 loop: CASSGTGKSMLGGYTF. The CDR3 DNA reads TGTGCCAGCAGTGGGACAGGGAAGTCTATGCTTGGTGGCTACACCTTC.

This rearrangement joins TRBV18 to TRBJ1-4; 9 bases fit TRBD1. The V gene's germline CDR1 is KGHSH and CDR2 LQKENI. This CDR3 is 15 amino acids long. The V gene end was trimmed by 0 bases and the J gene end by 9 bases; junction bases not matched to a gene: 5. CDR3 loop: CASSPPGQGDQKLFF. CDR3 nucleotide sequence: TGTGCCAGCTCACCACCGGGACAGGGAGACCAAAAACTGTTTTTT.

Points on this clone: Other DNA sequences of this sample code for an identical CDR3. This chain links TRBV5-1 with TRBJ2-3, with TRBD2 as a possible D gene (7 bases). The CDR3 contains 14 residues. V was clipped by 0 bases and J by 5 bases, with 10 bases between them. Germline V lookup: CDR1 SGHRS, CDR2 YFSETQ. The CDR3 loop is CASSLAGGRDTQYF. DNA for the CDR3: TGCGCCAGCAGCTTGGCGGGGGGCAGAGATACGCAGTATTTT.

The rearrangement uses TRBV5-1 and TRBJ2-7; no firm D call. The CDR3 has 16 amino acids. Germline lookup yields CDR1 SGHRS and CDR2 YFSETQ. Trimming removed 0 bases at V and 0 bases at J, with 13 bases between. The CDR3 DNA follows: TGCGCCAGCAGCTTGGGTCTGCAACTTAGCTCCTACGAGCAGTACTTC. Amino acids: CASSLGLQLSSYEQYF.

Regarding this clone: Other DNA sequences within the sample encode an identical CDR3. The genes are TRBV5-1 and TRBJ2-7; 9 bases align to TRBD2. This CDR3 spans 15 amino acids. V shed 0 bases and J 0 bases; nucleotides not matched to a gene: 1. From germline, CDR1 is SGHRS and CDR2 YFSETQ. CDR3 DNA: TGCGCCAGCAGCTTGGGACTAGCGGCCTCCTACGAGCAGTACTTC. This translates into CASSLGLAASYEQYF.

On this clone itself: Additional DNA sequences in this sample encode the identical CDR3. The chain has TRBV9 and TRBJ1-3; D gene ambiguous. Per germline, CDR1 SGDLS and CDR2 YYNGEE. The CDR3 is made up of 14 amino acids. The V end lost 2 bases, the J end lost 0 bases, and 6 bases lay between the germline ends. DNA for the CDR3: TGTGCCAGCAGCGTGGGCAGCTCTGGAAACACCATATATTTT. Amino acid sequence: CASSVGSSGNTIYF.

V and J are TRBV6-1 and TRBJ2-7; 12 bases are shared with TRBD2. CDR3 length: 15 residues. Germline assignment: CDR1 MNHNS and CDR2 SASEGT. J lost 2 bases, V lost 8 bases, and 7 bases had no gene match. CDR3: CASAHGLAGTYEQYF. CDR3 DNA sequence: TGTGCCAGCGCCCACGGACTAGCGGGGACCTACGAGCAGTACTTC.

This sequence joins TRBV7-2 and TRBJ2-5; unclear D gene. Germline V gene data show CDR1 as SGHTA and CDR2 as FQGNSA. Trimming left V 5 bases short and J 0 bases short, with 13 bases between. The CDR3 contains 15 residues. The CDR3 DNA reads TGTGCCAGCAGCCCGCAACAGATGCACCAAGAGACCCAGTACTTC. Encoded protein: CASSPQQMHQETQYF.